This T cell receptor beta chain was observed in a study of blood T cells in healthy people across ages. Notes on this clonotype: Its antigen is still unknown.

The trim removed 6 bases at V and 5 bases at J, leaving 7 bases unmatched. The germline V gene encodes CDR1 SNHLY and CDR2 FYNNEI. This CDR3 comprises 14 residues. Then a second PCR, running about 6 to 12 cycles, was carried out with a sample-barcoded 5' primer and a J-beta primer mix. All cDNA molecules were each tagged by a template-switch adaptor with 12 random nucleotides. A single record per CDR3 protein comes from TCRdb applying MiXCR to the 5' RACE reads. The data hold 800,000 to 900,000 distinct CDR3 sequences, with 60% to 80% observed a single time. Samples had at least 6.5 million PBMCs isolated from them. Findings and limits, study-wide: Across the age range, TCR beta diversity per million T cells fell in a roughly linear way.

This clonotype originated in a man aged 30-40 years in good health. Sequences were obtained from blood. V gene TRBV2 combines with J gene TRBJ2-5; 9 bases fit TRBD1. CDR3 sequence reads: CASSAGTGMETQYF. CDR3 nucleotides: TGTGCCAGCAGCGCCGGGACAGGGATGGAGACCCAGTACTTC. The full variable domain, completed using reference TRBV2 and TRBJ2-5, is EPEVTQTPSHQVTQMGQEVILRCVPISNHLYFYWYRQILGQKVEFLVSFYNNEISEKSEIFDDQFSVERPDGSNFTLKIRSTKLEDSAMYFCASSAGTGMETQYFGPGTRLLVL.